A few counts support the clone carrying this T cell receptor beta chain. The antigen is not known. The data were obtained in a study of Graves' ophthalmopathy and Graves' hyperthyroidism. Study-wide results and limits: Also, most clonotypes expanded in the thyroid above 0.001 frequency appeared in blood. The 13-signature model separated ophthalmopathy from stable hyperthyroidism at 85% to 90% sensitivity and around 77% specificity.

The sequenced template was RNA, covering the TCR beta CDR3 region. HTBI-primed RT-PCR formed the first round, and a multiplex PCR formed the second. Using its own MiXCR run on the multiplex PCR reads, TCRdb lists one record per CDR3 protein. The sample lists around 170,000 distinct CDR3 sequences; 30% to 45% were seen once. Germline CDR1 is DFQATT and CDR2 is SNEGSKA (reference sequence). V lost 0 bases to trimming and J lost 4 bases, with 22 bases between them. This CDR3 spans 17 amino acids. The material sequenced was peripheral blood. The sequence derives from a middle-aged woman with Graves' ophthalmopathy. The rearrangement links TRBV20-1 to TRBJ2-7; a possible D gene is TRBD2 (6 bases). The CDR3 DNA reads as TGCAGTGCTAGAGATTGGTTGGGAAATAGCGGAGATTACGAGCAGTACTTC. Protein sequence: CSARDWLGNSGDYEQYF.